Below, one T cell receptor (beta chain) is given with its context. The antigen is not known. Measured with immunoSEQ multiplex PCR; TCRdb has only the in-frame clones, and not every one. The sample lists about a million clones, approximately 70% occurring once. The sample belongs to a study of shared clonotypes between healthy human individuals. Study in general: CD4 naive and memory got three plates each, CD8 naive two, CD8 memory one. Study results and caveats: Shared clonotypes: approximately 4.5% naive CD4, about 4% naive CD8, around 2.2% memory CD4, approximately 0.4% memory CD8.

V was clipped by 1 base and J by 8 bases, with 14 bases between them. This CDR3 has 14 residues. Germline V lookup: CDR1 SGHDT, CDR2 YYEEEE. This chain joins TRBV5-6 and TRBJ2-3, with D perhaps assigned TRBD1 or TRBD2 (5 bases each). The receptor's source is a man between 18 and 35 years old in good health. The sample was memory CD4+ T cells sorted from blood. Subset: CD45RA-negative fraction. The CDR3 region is CASSLTSARGTQYF. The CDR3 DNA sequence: TGTGCCAGCAGCTTGACGAGCGCGAGGGGTACGCAGTATTTT. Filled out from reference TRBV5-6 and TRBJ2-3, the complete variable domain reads DAGVTQSPTHLIKTRGQQVTLRCSPKSGHDTVSWYQQALGQGPQFIFQYYEEEERQRGNFPDRFSGHQFPNYSSELNVNALLLGDSALYLCASSLTSARGTQYFGPGTRLTVL.